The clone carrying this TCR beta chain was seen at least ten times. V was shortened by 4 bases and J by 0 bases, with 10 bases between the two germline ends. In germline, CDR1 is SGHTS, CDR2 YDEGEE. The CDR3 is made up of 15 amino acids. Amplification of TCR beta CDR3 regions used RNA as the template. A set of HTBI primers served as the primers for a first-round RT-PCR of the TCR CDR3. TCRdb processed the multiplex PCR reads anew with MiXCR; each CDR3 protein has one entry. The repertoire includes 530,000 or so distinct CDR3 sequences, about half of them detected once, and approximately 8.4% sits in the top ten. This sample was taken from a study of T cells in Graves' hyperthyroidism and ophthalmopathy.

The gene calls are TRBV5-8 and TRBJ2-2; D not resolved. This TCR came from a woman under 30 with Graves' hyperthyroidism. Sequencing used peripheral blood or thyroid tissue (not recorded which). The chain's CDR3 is CASSPRNANTGELFF. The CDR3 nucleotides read TGTGCCAGCAGCCCTCGGAACGCGAACACCGGGGAGCTGTTTTTT.